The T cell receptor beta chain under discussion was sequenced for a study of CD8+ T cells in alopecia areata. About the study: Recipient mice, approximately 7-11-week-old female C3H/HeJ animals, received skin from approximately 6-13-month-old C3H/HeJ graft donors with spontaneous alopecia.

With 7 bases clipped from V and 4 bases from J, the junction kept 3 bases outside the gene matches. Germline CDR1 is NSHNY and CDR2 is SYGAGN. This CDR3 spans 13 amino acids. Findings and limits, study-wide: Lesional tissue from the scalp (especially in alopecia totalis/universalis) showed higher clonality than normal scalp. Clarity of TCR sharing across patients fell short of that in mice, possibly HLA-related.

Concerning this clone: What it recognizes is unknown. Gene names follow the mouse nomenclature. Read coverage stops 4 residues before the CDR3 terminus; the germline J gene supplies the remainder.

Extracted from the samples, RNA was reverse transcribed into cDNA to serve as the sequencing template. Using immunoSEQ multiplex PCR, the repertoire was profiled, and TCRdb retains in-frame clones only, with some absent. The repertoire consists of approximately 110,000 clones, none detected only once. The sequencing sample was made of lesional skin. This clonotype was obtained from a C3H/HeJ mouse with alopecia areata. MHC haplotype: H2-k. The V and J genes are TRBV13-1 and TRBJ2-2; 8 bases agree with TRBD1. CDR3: CASDRGGTGQLYF. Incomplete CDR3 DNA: TGTGCCAGCGACAGGGGTGGCACCGGG.